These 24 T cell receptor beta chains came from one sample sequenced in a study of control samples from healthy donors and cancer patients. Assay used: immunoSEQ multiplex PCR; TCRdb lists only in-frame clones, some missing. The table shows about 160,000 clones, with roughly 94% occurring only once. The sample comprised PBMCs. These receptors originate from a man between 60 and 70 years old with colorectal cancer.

The CDR3: CASSLSADTQYF. The CDR3 DNA reads TGTGCCAGCAGCCTATCGGCAGATACGCAGTATTTT. V and J are TRBV7-9 and TRBJ2-3; D call uncertain. The germline V gene has CDR1 SEHNR and CDR2 FQNEAQ (reference sequence). The CDR3 sequence is 12 residues long. Trimming shortened V by 5 bases and J by 4 bases, and 7 bases separated the two germline ends.

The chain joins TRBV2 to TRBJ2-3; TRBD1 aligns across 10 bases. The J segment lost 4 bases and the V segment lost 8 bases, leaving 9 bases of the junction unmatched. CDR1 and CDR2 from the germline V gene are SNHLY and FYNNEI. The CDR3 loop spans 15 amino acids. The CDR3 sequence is CASDPGQGRADTQYF. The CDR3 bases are TGTGCCAGCGACCCGGGACAGGGGAGGGCAGATACGCAGTATTTT.

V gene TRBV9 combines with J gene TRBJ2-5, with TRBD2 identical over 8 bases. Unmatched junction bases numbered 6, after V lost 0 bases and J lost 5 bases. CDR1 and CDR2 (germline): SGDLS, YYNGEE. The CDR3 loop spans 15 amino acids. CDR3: CASSVAAGGLETQYF. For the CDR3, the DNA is TGTGCCAGCAGCGTAGCTGCGGGGGGCTTGGAGACCCAGTACTTC.

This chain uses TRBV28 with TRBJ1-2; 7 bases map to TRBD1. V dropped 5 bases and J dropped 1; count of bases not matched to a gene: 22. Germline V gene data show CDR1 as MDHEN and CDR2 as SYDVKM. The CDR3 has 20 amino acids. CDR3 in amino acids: CASSPLGPGRQGTSNYGYTF. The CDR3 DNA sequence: TGTGCCAGCAGTCCCCTGGGTCCCGGACGACAGGGTACGAGTAACTATGGCTACACCTTC.

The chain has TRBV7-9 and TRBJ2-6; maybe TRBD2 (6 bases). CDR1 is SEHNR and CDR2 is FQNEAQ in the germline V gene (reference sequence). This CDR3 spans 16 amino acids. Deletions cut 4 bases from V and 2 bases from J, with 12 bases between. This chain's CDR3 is CASSSSWGAGANVLTF. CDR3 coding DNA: TGTGCCAGCAGCTCCAGCTGGGGGGCTGGGGCCAACGTCCTGACTTTC. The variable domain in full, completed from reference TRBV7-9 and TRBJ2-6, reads DTGVSQNPRHKITKRGQNVTFRCDPISEHNRLYWYRQTLGQGPEFLTYFQNEAQLEKSRLLSDRFSAERPKGSFSTLEIQRTEQGDSAMYLCASSSSWGAGANVLTFGAGSRLTVL.

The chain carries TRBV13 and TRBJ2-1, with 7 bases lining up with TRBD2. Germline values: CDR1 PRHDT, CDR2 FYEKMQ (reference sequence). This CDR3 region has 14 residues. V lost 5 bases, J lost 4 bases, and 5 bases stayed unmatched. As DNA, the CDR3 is TGTGCCAGCAGCGGAAGGACTAGGTACAATGAGCAGTTCTTC. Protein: CASSGRTRYNEQFF.

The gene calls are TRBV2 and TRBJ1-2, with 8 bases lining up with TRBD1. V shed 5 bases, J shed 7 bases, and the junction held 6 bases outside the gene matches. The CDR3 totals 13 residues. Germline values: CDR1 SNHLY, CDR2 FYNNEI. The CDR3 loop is CASSRDRYRGYTF. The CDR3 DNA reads TGTGCCAGCAGTCGGGACAGGTATCGTGGCTACACCTTC.

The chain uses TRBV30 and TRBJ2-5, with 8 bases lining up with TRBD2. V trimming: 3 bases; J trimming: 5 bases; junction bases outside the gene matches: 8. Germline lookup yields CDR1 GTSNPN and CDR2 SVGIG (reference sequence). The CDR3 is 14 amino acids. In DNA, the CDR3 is TGTGCCTGGAGGAAAGCGGGGGCGGGGGAGACCCAGTACTTC. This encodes CAWRKAGAGETQYF.

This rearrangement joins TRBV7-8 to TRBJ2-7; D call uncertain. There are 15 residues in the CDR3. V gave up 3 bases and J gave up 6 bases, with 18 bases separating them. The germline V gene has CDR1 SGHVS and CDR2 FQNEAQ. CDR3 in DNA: TGTGCCAGCAGCTTTCGGACGGCTAAGGGCAGCGAGCAGTACTTC. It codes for CASSFRTAKGSEQYF.

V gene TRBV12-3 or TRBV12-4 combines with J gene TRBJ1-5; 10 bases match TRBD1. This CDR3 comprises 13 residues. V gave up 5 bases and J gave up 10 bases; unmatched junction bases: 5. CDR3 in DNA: TGTGCCAGCAGTCGGGACAGGGGAGAACCCCAGCATTTT. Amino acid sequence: CASSRDRGEPQHF.

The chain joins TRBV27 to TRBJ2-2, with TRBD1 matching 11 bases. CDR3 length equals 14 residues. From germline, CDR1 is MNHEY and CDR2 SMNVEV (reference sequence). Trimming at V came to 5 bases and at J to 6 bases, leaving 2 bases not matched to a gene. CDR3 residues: CASSRGQGAGELFF. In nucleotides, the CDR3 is TGTGCCAGCAGTCGGGGACAGGGGGCCGGGGAGCTGTTTTTT.

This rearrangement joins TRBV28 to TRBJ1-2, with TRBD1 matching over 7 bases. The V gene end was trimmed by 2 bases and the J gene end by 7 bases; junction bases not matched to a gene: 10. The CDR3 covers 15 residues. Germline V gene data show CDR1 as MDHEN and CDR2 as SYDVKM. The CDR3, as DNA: TGTGCCAGCAGTTTAGGGACAGCGGCGTTCGTTGGCTACACCTTC. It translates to CASSLGTAAFVGYTF.

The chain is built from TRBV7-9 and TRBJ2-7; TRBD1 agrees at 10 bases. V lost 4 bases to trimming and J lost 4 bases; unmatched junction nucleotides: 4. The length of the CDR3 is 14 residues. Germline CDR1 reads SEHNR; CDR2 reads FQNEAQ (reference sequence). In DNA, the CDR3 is TGTGCCAGCAGCTCGGGACAGGGGTGGTACGAGCAGTACTTC. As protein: CASSSGQGWYEQYF.

This CDR3 reads CASSTGTSGGPSQETQYF. In DNA form, the CDR3 reads TGTGCCAGCAGCACCGGGACTAGCGGGGGCCCTTCCCAAGAGACCCAGTACTTC. V is TRBV9 and J is TRBJ2-5, with TRBD2 identical over 14 bases. Germline V CDR1 and CDR2: SGDLS, YYNGEE. The CDR3 is 18 residues long. The V and J ends lost 4 bases and 1 base, in that order; junction bases with no gene match: 9.

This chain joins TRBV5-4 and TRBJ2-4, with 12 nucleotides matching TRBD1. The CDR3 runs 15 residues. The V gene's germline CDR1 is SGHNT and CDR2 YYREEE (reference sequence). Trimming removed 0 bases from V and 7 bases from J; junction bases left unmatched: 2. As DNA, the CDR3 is TGTGCCAGCAGCTTGGGGGGACAGGGGGCCAACATTCAGTACTTC. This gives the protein CASSLGGQGANIQYF.

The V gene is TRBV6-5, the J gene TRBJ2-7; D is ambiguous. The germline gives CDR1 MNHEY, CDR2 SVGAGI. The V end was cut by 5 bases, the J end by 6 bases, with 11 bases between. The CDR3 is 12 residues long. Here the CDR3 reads CASSKGGLEQYF. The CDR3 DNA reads TGTGCCAGCAGTAAGGGTGGGCTCGAGCAGTACTTC.

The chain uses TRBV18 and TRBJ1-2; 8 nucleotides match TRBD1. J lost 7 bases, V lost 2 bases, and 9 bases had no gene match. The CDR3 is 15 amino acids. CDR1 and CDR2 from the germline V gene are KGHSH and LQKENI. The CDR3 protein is CASSPSGQGRGGYTF. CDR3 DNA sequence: TGTGCCAGCTCACCATCAGGACAGGGCCGAGGTGGCTACACCTTC.

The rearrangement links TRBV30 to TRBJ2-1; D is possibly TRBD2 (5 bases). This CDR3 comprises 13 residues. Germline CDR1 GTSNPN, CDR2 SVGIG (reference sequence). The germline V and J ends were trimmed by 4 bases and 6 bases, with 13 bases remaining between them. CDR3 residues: CAWTSTGFNEQFF. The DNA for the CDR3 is TGTGCCTGGACTTCGACGGGATTCAATGAGCAGTTCTTC.

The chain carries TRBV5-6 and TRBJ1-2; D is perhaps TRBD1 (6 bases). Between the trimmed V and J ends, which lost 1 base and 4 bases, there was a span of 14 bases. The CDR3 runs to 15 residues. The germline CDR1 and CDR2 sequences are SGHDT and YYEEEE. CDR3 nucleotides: TGTGCCAGCAGCTTGCCTGACAGGATGCCCTATGGCTACACCTTC. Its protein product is CASSLPDRMPYGYTF.

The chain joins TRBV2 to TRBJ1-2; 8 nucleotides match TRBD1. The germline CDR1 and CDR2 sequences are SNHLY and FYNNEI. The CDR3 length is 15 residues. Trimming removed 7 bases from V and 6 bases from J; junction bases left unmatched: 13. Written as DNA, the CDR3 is TGTGCCAGCAAAAGGGAAGGACAGGGTACCAATGGCTACACCTTC. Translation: CASKREGQGTNGYTF.

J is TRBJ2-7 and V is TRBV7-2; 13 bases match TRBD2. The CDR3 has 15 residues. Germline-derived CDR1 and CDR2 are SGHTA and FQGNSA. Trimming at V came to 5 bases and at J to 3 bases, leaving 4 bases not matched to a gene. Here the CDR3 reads CASSVGTSGVYEQYF. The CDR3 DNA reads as TGTGCCAGCAGCGTCGGGACTAGCGGGGTCTACGAGCAGTACTTC.

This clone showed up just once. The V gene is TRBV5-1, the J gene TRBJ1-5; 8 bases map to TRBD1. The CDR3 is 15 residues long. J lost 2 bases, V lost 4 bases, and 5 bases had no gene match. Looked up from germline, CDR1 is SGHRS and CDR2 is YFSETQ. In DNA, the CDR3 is TGCGCCAGCAGCACAGGGGGTGAGGGCAATCAGCCCCAGCATTTT. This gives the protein CASSTGGEGNQPQHF.

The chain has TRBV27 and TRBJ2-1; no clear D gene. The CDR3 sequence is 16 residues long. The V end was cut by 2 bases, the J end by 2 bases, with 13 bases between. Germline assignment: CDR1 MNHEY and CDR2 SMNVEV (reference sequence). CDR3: CASSLHGPNTYNEQFF. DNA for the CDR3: TGTGCCAGCAGTTTACACGGCCCTAATACCTACAATGAGCAGTTCTTC.

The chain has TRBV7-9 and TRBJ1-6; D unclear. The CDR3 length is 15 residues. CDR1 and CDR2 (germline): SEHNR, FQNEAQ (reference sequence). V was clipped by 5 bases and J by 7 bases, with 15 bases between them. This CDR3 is CASSDSGRANSPLHF. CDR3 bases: TGTGCCAGCAGCGACTCCGGACGCGCCAATTCACCCCTCCACTTT.